The next 6 T cell receptor beta chains were all read from a single sample in a study of cytomegalovirus exposure and HLA in healthy donors. In the PCR, 60 Vbeta and 13 Jbeta primers were used. Sequencing was performed with immunoSEQ multiplex PCR; in TCRdb, only in-frame clones are kept and a portion is missing. The sample holds around 130,000 clones, roughly three quarters seen once. Material for sequencing was PBMCs. The receptor source for this set is a woman aged 40 to 50 in good health and CMV-seronegative.

The gene calls are TRBV4-1 and TRBJ1-1; a weak D match, TRBD1 (5 bases). Trimming removed 8 bases from V and 6 bases from J, with 13 bases in between. Germline CDR1 MGHRA, CDR2 YSYEKL. The CDR3 consists of 12 residues. The CDR3: CASAGGEAEAFF. The CDR3 nucleotides are TGCGCCAGCGCTGGAGGGGAGGCTGAAGCTTTCTTT.

In nucleotides, the CDR3 is TGTGCCAGCAGCTTCAGGGGAGGCAATCAGCCCCAGCATTTT. It specifies CASSFRGGNQPQHF. The chain is built from TRBV28 and TRBJ1-5; tentatively, D is TRBD1 (6 bases). The CDR3 has 14 amino acids. From germline, CDR1 is MDHEN and CDR2 SYDVKM. V shed 6 bases and J shed 2 bases, with 11 bases lying between them. Using reference TRBV28 and TRBJ1-5 for the parts outside the CDR3, the full variable domain is DVKVTQSSRYLVKRTGEKVFLECVQDMDHENMFWYRQDPGLGLRLIYFSYDVKMKEKGDIPEGYSVSREKKERFSLILESASTNQTSMYLCASSFRGGNQPQHFGDGTRLSIL.

The chain links TRBV10-3 to TRBJ1-6; a weak D match, TRBD1 (5 bases). CDR3 length equals 14 residues. Germline CDR1 and CDR2: ENHRY and SYGVKD. Trimming took 6 bases from V and 7 from J, leaving 13 bases between them. CDR3 loop: CAISETVGNSPLHF. The CDR3 DNA reads TGTGCCATCAGCGAGACAGTAGGAAATTCACCCCTCCACTTT.

This chain uses TRBV6-6 with TRBJ2-5; D is perhaps TRBD2 (6 bases). Trimming shortened V by 6 bases and J by 5 bases, and 19 bases separated the two germline ends. The CDR3 has 15 residues. Germline loops: CDR1 MNHNY, CDR2 SVGAGI (reference sequence). The CDR3 protein is CASSPRWGEGETQYF. The DNA of the CDR3 is TGTGCCAGCAGCCCTCGGTGGGGGGAAGGGGAGACCCAGTACTTC.

This clone was found a few times. The chain carries TRBV18 and TRBJ1-1; D is unresolved. The germline V gene has CDR1 KGHSH and CDR2 LQKENI. CDR3 length: 13 amino acids. Between the trimmed V and J ends, which lost 3 bases and 2 bases, there was a span of 7 bases. As DNA, the CDR3 is TGTGCCAGCTCACCGAACAGCAACACTGAAGCTTTCTTT. It encodes CASSPNSNTEAFF.

The V gene is TRBV28, the J gene TRBJ2-5; no firm D call. The end of the DNA aligns better with TRBJ2-7, so the J call may be wrong. Germline values: CDR1 MDHEN, CDR2 SYDVKM. CDR3 length: 12 residues. The CDR3 coding sequence is TGTGCCAGCAGTTCCCTCCTGTACGAGCAGTACTTC. Protein: CASSSLLYEQYF.